The 26 T cell receptor beta chains given below trace back to one sample, sequenced in a study of blood T cells in healthy people across ages. Together with a sample-barcoded 5' primer, a J-beta primer mix was included in a second PCR lasting 7 to 11 cycles. MiXCR was run by TCRdb on the 5' RACE reads, yielding one entry per CDR3 protein. This table has hundreds of thousands of distinct CDR3 sequences, 58% appearing once. Sequenced: blood. These receptors all come from a man aged 25 to 40 in good health.

The chain couples TRBV5-6 to TRBJ2-7, with D hard to call. The CDR3 has 12 residues. Deletions cut 1 base from V and 4 bases from J, with 6 bases between. CDR1 is SGHDT, CDR2 YYEEEE, per germline. For the CDR3, the DNA is TGTGCCAGCAGCTTGCCCCAGTACGAGCAGTACTTC. It is translated as CASSLPQYEQYF.

The chain has TRBV29-1 and TRBJ2-7; tentative D call: TRBD1 (6 bases). The V gene's germline CDR1 is SQVTM and CDR2 ANQGSEA. V was trimmed by 5 bases and J by 3 bases, leaving 11 bases between them. The CDR3 has 12 residues. CDR3 sequence reads: CSVTTGFYEQYF. CDR3 nucleotide sequence: TGCAGCGTTACTACAGGGTTCTACGAGCAGTACTTC.

The chain couples TRBV7-9 to TRBJ2-5, with D perhaps given as TRBD1 or TRBD2 (5 bases each). The germline CDR1 and CDR2 sequences are SEHNR and FQNEAQ (reference sequence). The V gene lost 4 bases and the J gene lost 4 bases, with 13 bases spanning the gap. The CDR3 loop spans 14 amino acids. CDR3 DNA sequence: TGTGCCAGCAGCTCGGTTGGGGGTGGAGAGACCCAGTACTTC. Translating it yields CASSSVGGGETQYF.

The J gene is TRBJ2-7, the V gene TRBV6-1, with 8 bases that match TRBD2. TRBJ2-5 matches the DNA end more closely, so the J call is doubtful. Per the germline V gene, CDR1 is MNHNS and CDR2 is SASEGT. The CDR3 has 16 amino acids. CDR3 DNA: TGTGCCAGCAGTGAGTTAGGACTAGCCGGATATGAGACCCAGTACTTC. This translates into CASSELGLAGYETQYF.

This rearrangement joins TRBV6-1 to TRBJ2-7; maybe TRBD2 (7 bases). With 10 bases removed from V and 3 bases from J, the gap between germline ends came to 19 bases. The CDR3 length is 14 residues. Germline V gene data show CDR1 as MNHNS and CDR2 as SASEGT. Here the CDR3 DNA reads TGTGCCATTTCGAGGGAGGGGGGGCTCTACGAGCAGTACTTC. Translation: CAISREGGLYEQYF.

Many counts were recorded for this clonotype. This chain uses TRBV29-1 with TRBJ2-1; possible D gene TRBD1, 6 bases. Trimming pared 6 bases from V and 8 bases from J, leaving 17 bases between. This CDR3 has 13 amino acids. Germline V gene lookup returns CDR1 SQVTM and CDR2 ANQGSEA. The CDR3 spells CSVLNPTGYEQFF. The CDR3 DNA reads TGCAGCGTCTTGAATCCTACAGGGTATGAGCAGTTCTTC.

There are many counts of this clonotype. The CDR3 here is CASSSNPGTGGEKLFF. In DNA form, the CDR3 reads TGCGCCAGCAGCTCGAACCCCGGGACAGGGGGTGAAAAACTGTTTTTT. The rearrangement joins TRBV5-1 to TRBJ1-4; TRBD1 agrees at 11 bases. Trimming cost V 3 bases and J 7 bases; bases outside gene matches: 8. The CDR3 contains 16 residues. Germline-derived CDR1 and CDR2 are SGHRS and YFSETQ.

This clonotype appeared a single time. This chain connects TRBV4-3 to TRBJ1-1; maybe TRBD1 (5 bases). Trimming stripped 3 bases from V and 9 bases from J, with 23 bases between. CDR1 and CDR2 from the germline V gene are LGHNA and YSLEER. CDR3 length: 16 residues. CDR3 nucleotide sequence: TGCGCCAGCAGCCACGAGGGAATATCCGGCAGGGATAAAGCTTTCTTT. Translated, it gives CASSHEGISGRDKAFF.

The chain carries TRBV28 and TRBJ2-4; D is perhaps TRBD2 (5 bases). The ends were cut back, 6 bases at V and 5 bases at J, with 8 bases in the middle. The germline CDR1 and CDR2 sequences are MDHEN and SYDVKM. CDR3 length equals 12 residues. CDR3 sequence (DNA): TGTGCCAGCAGGGGAGTCCAAAACATTCAGTACTTC. This translates into CASRGVQNIQYF. The full variable domain, with the rest looked up from reference TRBV28 and TRBJ2-4, is DVKVTQSSRYLVKRTGEKVFLECVQDMDHENMFWYRQDPGLGLRLIYFSYDVKMKEKGDIPEGYSVSREKKERFSLILESASTNQTSMYLCASRGVQNIQYFGAGTRLSVL.

The genes are TRBV6-6 and TRBJ2-1, with 14 bases fitting TRBD2. The CDR3 spans 15 residues. Germline-derived CDR1 and CDR2 are MNHNY and SVGAGI (reference sequence). After removal of 6 bases from V and 10 bases from J, the junction contained 8 bases not matched to a gene. The CDR3 sequence is CASSGTSGGPVEQFF. CDR3 sequence (DNA): TGTGCCAGCAGCGGGACTAGCGGGGGTCCGGTGGAGCAGTTCTTC.

J is TRBJ1-5 and V is TRBV6-6; 11 positions match TRBD1. Germline loops: CDR1 MNHNY, CDR2 SVGAGI (reference sequence). CDR3 length: 15 residues. Losses at the gene ends were 4 bases for V and 7 bases for J; bases not matched to a gene: 6. The CDR3: CASSFAGTGGQPQHF. DNA of the CDR3: TGTGCCAGCAGTTTCGCCGGGACAGGGGGACAGCCCCAGCATTTT.

The J gene is TRBJ2-4, the V gene TRBV6-5; D is uncertain. With 0 bases removed from V and 0 bases from J, the gap between germline ends came to 6 bases. Germline CDR1 MNHEY, CDR2 SVGAGI. The CDR3 is 15 residues long. CDR3 nucleotide sequence: TGTGCCAGCAGTTACTCGACGGCAGCCAAAAACATTCAGTACTTC. It yields the protein CASSYSTAAKNIQYF.

This sequence joins TRBV9 and TRBJ1-5; maybe TRBD1 (5 bases). This CDR3 is built from 15 residues. Germline values: CDR1 SGDLS, CDR2 YYNGEE. Trimming stripped 4 bases from V and 4 bases from J, with 15 bases between. CDR3 sequence: CASSPGRIDNQPQHF. CDR3 coding DNA: TGTGCCAGCAGCCCAGGGCGGATCGATAATCAGCCCCAGCATTTT. The variable domain in full, completed from reference TRBV9 and TRBJ1-5, reads DSGVTQTPKHLITATGQRVTLRCSPRSGDLSVYWYQQSLDQGLQFLIQYYNGEERAKGNILERFSAQQFPDLHSELNLSSLELGDSALYFCASSPGRIDNQPQHFGDGTRLSIL.

The chain links TRBV2 to TRBJ2-5; D gene unclear. Per germline, CDR1 SNHLY and CDR2 FYNNEI. The length of the CDR3 is 13 residues. Trimming stripped 5 bases from V and 5 bases from J, with 12 bases between. The CDR3 DNA reads as TGTGCCAGCAGTCCTAGGGCTCACGAGACCCAGTACTTC. This encodes CASSPRAHETQYF.

The chain employs TRBV9 and TRBJ2-1; D not resolved. V lost 0 bases and J lost 5, with 9 bases in between. Germline-derived CDR1 and CDR2 are SGDLS and YYNGEE. This CDR3 is 14 amino acids long. The CDR3 DNA follows: TGTGCCAGCAGCGTAGGGTCAAGGGACAATGAGCAGTTCTTC. Translated: CASSVGSRDNEQFF.

The CDR3 DNA is TGCAGTGCCCCGGGGGTGAGCACAGATACGCAGTATTTT. As protein: CSAPGVSTDTQYF. V gene TRBV20-1 combines with J gene TRBJ2-3; possible D gene TRBD2, 6 bases. The CDR3 spans 13 residues. Between the trimmed V and J ends, which lost 6 bases and 0 bases, there was a span of 10 bases. Germline V gene data show CDR1 as DFQATT and CDR2 as SNEGSKA (reference sequence).

This clonotype was seen a handful of times. The chain couples TRBV30 to TRBJ2-7; 10 positions match TRBD2. Trimming took 2 bases from V and 5 from J; bases not matched to a gene: 6. The CDR3 runs to 14 residues. Germline CDR1 and CDR2: GTSNPN and SVGIG (reference sequence). CDR3 loop: CAWSYLAGDNEQYF. CDR3 DNA sequence: TGTGCCTGGAGTTACCTAGCGGGGGACAACGAGCAGTACTTC.

The CDR3 bases are TGTGCCATCAAGCAGTGGGACAGGGGACCCACAGATACGCAGTATTTT. Encoded protein: CAIKQWDRGPTDTQYF. The chain carries TRBV10-3 and TRBJ2-3, with TRBD1 matching over 10 bases. This CDR3 comprises 16 residues. The germline CDR1 and CDR2 sequences are ENHRY and SYGVKD. V was pared by 7 bases and J by 2 bases, with 9 bases of the junction left unmatched.

The rearrangement links TRBV5-1 to TRBJ2-5; 7 bases match TRBD2. Unmatched junction bases numbered 7, after V lost 4 bases and J lost 1 base. The CDR3 is 15 amino acids. Germline CDR1 is SGHRS and CDR2 is YFSETQ. As DNA, the CDR3 is TGCGCCAGCAGCCTTGGACTAGAGTTCCAAGAGACCCAGTACTTC. Protein sequence: CASSLGLEFQETQYF.

This chain joins TRBV9 and TRBJ2-1; D gene uncertain. CDR1 is SGDLS and CDR2 is YYNGEE in the germline V gene. Deletions cut 1 base from V and 6 bases from J, with 5 bases between. The CDR3 is made up of 12 amino acids. This CDR3 reads CASSVYFNEQFF. CDR3 in DNA: TGTGCCAGCAGCGTATATTTCAATGAGCAGTTCTTC.

The V call is TRBV7-3, the J call TRBJ2-4; TRBD2 is a possible D gene (6 bases). The assigned J gene may be wrong: the sequence end matches TRBJ2-5 better. This CDR3 region has 15 residues. CDR1 is SGHTA, CDR2 FQGTGA, per germline. The CDR3, as DNA: TGTGCCAGCAGCTTGGGCCCGGGAGAGGAAGAGACCCAGTACTTC. Translated: CASSLGPGEEETQYF.

In its sample, this clonotype was seen a few times. The V and J genes are TRBV2 and TRBJ2-7; weak D call: TRBD2 (6 bases). V lost 7 bases, J lost 7 bases, and 17 bases lay in between. This CDR3 spans 13 amino acids. Germline CDR1 is SNHLY and CDR2 is FYNNEI. The DNA for the CDR3 is TGTGCCAGCAACGGCGGGGCTTATAGTGAGCAGTACTTC. Translation gives CASNGGAYSEQYF.

The sample holds a few counts of this clonotype. The CDR3 here is CSASDHEQFF. The CDR3 DNA is TGCAGTGCTAGCGACCATGAGCAGTTCTTC. The J gene is TRBJ2-1, the V gene TRBV20-1; D not resolved. Germline lookup yields CDR1 DFQATT and CDR2 SNEGSKA (reference sequence). This CDR3 comprises 10 residues. V was trimmed by 3 bases and J by 8 bases, leaving 5 bases between them.

The gene calls are TRBV29-1 and TRBJ1-1; weak D call: TRBD1 (6 bases). Germline V CDR1 and CDR2: SQVTM, ANQGSEA. The CDR3 sequence is 13 residues long. Trimming cost V 6 bases and J 4 bases, with 15 bases left between them. This chain's CDR3 is CSVTTGGSTEAFF. The CDR3 region has the DNA TGCAGCGTCACGACAGGCGGGAGCACTGAAGCTTTCTTT.

This chain links TRBV10-2 with TRBJ2-5; D not certain. The J call may not be correct, given that the DNA end is closer to TRBJ2-7. CDR3 size: 17 residues. Per germline, CDR1 WSHSY and CDR2 SAAADI. CDR3 bases: TGCGCCAGCAGTGAGTTGCCCCCGCGGTCCAATTCCTACGAGCAGTACTTC. Protein: CASSELPPRSNSYEQYF.

The chain uses TRBV28 and TRBJ2-1; TRBD1 matches 8 bases. Trimming took 6 bases from V and 4 from J; bases not matched to a gene: 8. Germline CDR1 reads MDHEN; CDR2 reads SYDVKM. The CDR3 contains 15 residues. CDR3 amino acids: CASRTSGGAYNEQFF. DNA for the CDR3: TGTGCCAGCAGGACCTCAGGGGGCGCTTACAATGAGCAGTTCTTC.